Here is one T cell receptor (beta chain) with its context. These data are taken from a study of blood T cell repertoires in COVID-19. Overall study context: Acute-phase and convalescent COVID-19 samples originated in the United States, Italy and Spain. T cells, B-cell-depleted T cells, or PBMCs provided the cDNA or gDNA that served as material.

CDR3 size: 14 residues. The germline CDR1 and CDR2 sequences are SGHAT and FQDESV (reference sequence). Trimming pared 1 base from V and 2 bases from J, leaving 9 bases between. Original handling: Amplifying reference gene primers gave estimates of nucleated cell counts. Assay: immunoSEQ multiplex PCR; the TCRdb copy retains only in-frame clones and omits some. V and J calls plus clone size are reproduced from that table; the DNA served to infer D and trimming. Of roughly 100,000 clones listed, around 81% are singletons. Sequencing was carried out using peripheral blood. This TCR came from a man at least 80 years old with acute or convalescent COVID-19. The V gene is TRBV11-1, the J gene TRBJ2-7; a possible D gene is TRBD2 (5 bases). The DNA for the CDR3 is TGTGCCAGCAGCTTAGGGACTGTGGCCTACGAGCAGTACTTC. Translating it yields CASSLGTVAYEQYF.